The present T cell receptor beta chain was sequenced within a study of CD8+CD57+ T cells in acquired aplastic anemia (dated by TCRdb to 2016 to 2019). Some background on the complete study: A mean of 3.2 ug of DNA, ranging from roughly 0.17 to 30 ug, was extracted from sorted CD4+ and CD8+ cells. A CD8+CD57+ expansion meant a frequency higher than the mean frequency seen in healthy subjects.

For this clonotype: This clone's antigen is unknown. Base qualities are not at hand, and no much larger clone is one base apart.

Genomic DNA served as template for TCR beta VDJ combination and CDR3 sequence profiling. TCR repertoire sequencing was run on an Illumina HiSeq 2000. The original pipeline was this. Repertoires were assessed using TRBV/TRBJ rearrangement plots, CDR3 size and DJ length profiles, and Simpson's diversity index. The immunodominant clone was defined as the most abundant DNA sequence in deep sequencing data. CDR3 amino acid sequences were screened for sharing across subjects and compared with published repertoires and the VDJdb database. Through fastp at Q25 and MiXCR, TCRdb rebuilt clones from the public reads, retaining in-frame beta chains. Entries are consolidated by CDR3 protein sequence, retaining the most common genes and DNA. The authors' filters were not applied to this entry. Across this sample there are roughly 280,000 distinct CDR3 sequences, with under 65% seen only once. The ten largest clones add up to roughly 1.2% of the sample.

V is cut by 1 base and J by 6 bases, and the space between the germline ends is 14 bases. The CDR3, cysteine through phenylalanine, is 15 amino acids long. This entry keeps only the CDR3 DNA: 45 bases, framed from base 1. CDR1 and CDR2, looked up from the germline V gene, are SGHAT and FQNNGV. Patients chosen for sequencing had shown expansion of CD8+CD57+ cells by flow cytometry. Every patient had severe acquired aplastic anemia, diagnosed using the International Study of Aplastic Anemia and Agranulocytosis and Camitta criteria. At the time blood was sampled, none of the patients had received any therapy. In the study, sorted CD4+ and CD8+ blood T cells from patients with severe aplastic anemia and from healthy subjects underwent deep sequencing of TCR repertoires. Patients were enrolled under clinicaltrials.gov protocols 00001620, 01623167, 00001397, 00071045, 00081523 and 00961064 in the USA. Ficoll-Paque density gradient centrifugation was used to isolate peripheral blood mononuclear cells. Before DNA was extracted, CD4+ and CD8+ T cells were sorted using either FACS or magnetic beads.

Broader findings and caveats from the paper: Patients and healthy controls showed no significant difference in CD8+ Simpson's diversity (P=0.060). Roughly 30 CD8+ CDR3 sequences were found to be shared between patients and controls, but these sequences appeared to be highly expressed in patients and within the immunodominant clones of the patients.

The clonotype comes from a human donor with aplastic anemia. The chain is encoded by TRBV11-2 joined to TRBJ2-3; the D gene is perhaps TRBD2, on 6 matching bases. Sequencing was carried out using sorted CD4+, CD8+, or CD8+CD57+ T cells (not recorded which) from PBMCs. CDR3 reads: CASSLGLGVSDTQYF. The sequenced DNA is TGTGCCAGCAGCTTAGGACTAGGCGTATCGGATACGCAGTATTTT. The CDR3 plus the reference TRBV11-2 and TRBJ2-3 genes for the other parts give the full variable domain: EAGVAQSPRYKIIEKRQSVAFWCNPISGHATLYWYQQILGQGPKLLIQFQNNGVVDDSQLPKDRFSAERLKGVDSTLKIQPAKLEDSAVYLCASSLGLGVSDTQYFGPGTRLTVL.